These 26 T cell receptor beta chains came from one sample sequenced in a study of human T cells and chemical hapten exposure. A single record per CDR3 protein comes from TCRdb applying MiXCR to the RACE reads. The table lists about 30,000 distinct CDR3 sequences, 5.5% of them singletons. Time point given: healthy volunteer bleed at 6 weeks. Blood, whole and unfractionated, served as the source for total RNA extraction. The sample consisted of whole blood. Receptor source: a human donor in good health. Some clones in this sample may be carry-over from other donors' samples.

At least ten counts were recorded for this clonotype. V is TRBV27 and J is TRBJ1-1; 9 nucleotides agree with TRBD1. The CDR3 covers 16 residues. CDR1 is MNHEY, CDR2 SMNVEV, per germline (reference sequence). Unmatched junction bases numbered 12, after V lost 5 bases and J lost 5 bases. This CDR3 reads CASSPLQGAIGTEAFF. The CDR3 bases are TGTGCCAGCAGTCCCCTACAGGGGGCAATTGGAACTGAAGCTTTCTTT.

This chain connects TRBV10-1 to TRBJ2-2; D is unclear. The CDR3 contains 14 residues. In germline, CDR1 is WNHNN, CDR2 SYGVQD (reference sequence). Trimming left V 0 bases short and J 7 bases short, with 9 bases between. CDR3 nucleotides: TGCGCCAGCAGTGAGTCAATCAGAAACGGGGAGCTGTTTTTT. Amino acid sequence: CASSESIRNGELFF.

In this sample, this clonotype turned up a few times. The V call is TRBV12-3 or TRBV12-4, the J call TRBJ2-3; D gene uncertain. The CDR3 runs 13 residues. Trimming took 5 bases from V and 2 from J, leaving 8 bases between them. The CDR3 reads CASSTRPTDTQYF. CDR3 bases: TGTGCCAGCAGTACAAGGCCCACAGATACGCAGTATTTT.

This clonotype has more than one count but fewer than ten. This sequence joins TRBV12-3 or TRBV12-4 and TRBJ1-1; the match to TRBD1 covers 8 bases. The V and J ends lost 4 bases and 11 bases, in that order; junction bases with no gene match: 9. The CDR3 has 13 amino acids. Written as DNA, the CDR3 is TGTGCCAGCAGTTACGGACAGGGCGAGGGGGCTTTCTTT. Its translation: CASSYGQGEGAFF.

Many counts were recorded for this clonotype. The chain carries TRBV28 and TRBJ2-3; possibly TRBD2 for D (6 bases). The CDR3 runs 16 residues. V was shortened by 3 bases and J by 3 bases, with 16 bases between the two germline ends. Germline V CDR1 and CDR2: MDHEN, SYDVKM. The CDR3 nucleotides are TGTGCCAGCAGTTTTGTGGGAGGACGGTTAACAGATACGCAGTATTTT. Protein: CASSFVGGRLTDTQYF.

The chain employs TRBV5-4 and TRBJ2-2; TRBD1 matches 8 bases. Unmatched junction bases numbered 15, after V lost 3 bases and J lost 5 bases. Per germline, CDR1 SGHNT and CDR2 YYREEE (reference sequence). The CDR3 sequence is 18 residues long. The CDR3 region has the DNA TGTGCCAGCAGCTCGTACCTCATTACAGGGGACAGGACCGGGGAGCTGTTTTTT. Protein: CASSSYLITGDRTGELFF.

This clonotype showed up many times. The chain uses TRBV4-1 and TRBJ2-6; TRBD1 might be the D (5 bases). Germline values: CDR1 MGHRA, CDR2 YSYEKL. V gave up 0 bases and J gave up 2 bases, with 8 bases separating them. This CDR3 region has 16 residues. DNA of the CDR3: TGCGCCAGCAGCCAAGACCGCAGGGCTGGGGCCAACGTCCTGACTTTC. It encodes CASSQDRRAGANVLTF.

Comment on this clonotype: Given a much more abundant clone one base away, this may be a read error. Here the CDR3 omits its conserved ending phenylalanine or tryptophan, so a read error is the likely source. This chain joins TRBV29-1 and TRBJ2-3; D not resolved. Germline CDR1 reads SQVTM; CDR2 reads ANQGSEA. Trimming removed 7 bases at V and 1 base at J, with 3 bases between. This CDR3 is built from 10 residues. The CDR3 coding sequence is TGCAGCGCCGGCACAGATACGCAGTATATT. It yields the protein CSAGTDTQYI.

The sample holds many counts of this clonotype. CDR3 coding DNA: TGCAGCGTTGTTTGGACGGACTGGGAGCAGTTCTTC. Its translation: CSVVWTDWEQFF. V gene TRBV29-1 combines with J gene TRBJ2-1; the D gene is possibly TRBD2 (5 bases). V was trimmed by 4 bases and J by 10 bases, leaving 14 bases between them. The CDR3 spans 12 residues. The germline gives CDR1 SQVTM, CDR2 ANQGSEA.

The sample holds many counts of this clonotype. The chain couples TRBV5-5 to TRBJ2-7, with 8 bases lining up with TRBD1. Trimming removed 4 bases from V and 5 bases from J; junction bases left unmatched: 11. The CDR3 spans 15 residues. Germline CDR1 SGHKS, CDR2 YYEKEE (reference sequence). The CDR3 protein is CASSGRTGFRNEQYF. In nucleotides, the CDR3 is TGTGCCAGCAGCGGGAGGACAGGGTTCCGAAACGAGCAGTACTTC.

The chain recombines TRBV3-1 with TRBJ1-1; TRBD1 aligns across 7 bases. The CDR3 consists of 14 residues. V was pared by 1 base and J by 7 bases, with 6 bases of the junction left unmatched. CDR1 is LGHDT, CDR2 YNNKEL, per germline (reference sequence). CDR3 nucleotides: TGTGCCAGCAGCCAAGGGCAGGGGGTTTATGAAGCTTTCTTT. Protein: CASSQGQGVYEAFF.

This clonotype was observed a few times. CDR3 nucleotide sequence: TGTGCCAGCAGCCCCTGGGGGGACGAGCAGTACTTC. Its translation is CASSPWGDEQYF. This chain links TRBV7-9 with TRBJ2-7; tentative D call: TRBD2 (6 bases). Germline CDR1 reads SEHNR; CDR2 reads FQNEAQ (reference sequence). The CDR3 has 12 residues. Trimming shortened V by 5 bases and J by 5 bases, and 10 bases separated the two germline ends.

The chain has TRBV12-3 or TRBV12-4 and TRBJ2-5; D unresolved. There are 12 residues in the CDR3. V was cut by 3 bases and J by 3 bases, with 5 bases left in between. The CDR3 loop is CASSFLKETQYF. CDR3 in DNA: TGTGCCAGCAGTTTTCTGAAAGAGACCCAGTACTTC.

This clonotype showed up many times. This chain connects TRBV6-5 to TRBJ1-3, with D perhaps matching TRBD1 (5 bases). CDR1 and CDR2 (germline): MNHEY, SVGAGI. The CDR3 is made up of 15 amino acids. The V gene lost 6 bases and the J gene lost 4 bases, with 16 bases spanning the gap. The CDR3 loop is CASSPRQSLGNTIYF. In DNA, the CDR3 is TGTGCCAGCAGCCCTAGACAGAGCCTCGGAAACACCATATATTTT.

This clonotype was observed many times. The chain combines TRBV29-1 with TRBJ1-2; no definite D call. The CDR3 extends over 12 amino acids. V dropped 4 bases and J dropped 3 bases, with 9 bases sitting between them. Germline V lookup: CDR1 SQVTM, CDR2 ANQGSEA. The CDR3 sequence: CSVGETDYGYTF. The CDR3, as DNA: TGCAGCGTTGGGGAGACGGACTATGGCTACACCTTC.

The sample holds many counts of this clonotype. The chain recombines TRBV3-1 with TRBJ2-2; D is uncertain. The CDR3 is 13 amino acids. V was clipped by 3 bases and J by 7 bases, with 9 bases between them. The germline gives CDR1 LGHDT, CDR2 YNNKEL (reference sequence). CDR3 loop: CASSHGNGGELFF. The CDR3 DNA sequence: TGTGCCAGCAGCCATGGCAATGGCGGGGAGCTGTTTTTT.

In its sample, this clonotype was seen many times. The chain employs TRBV12-3 or TRBV12-4 and TRBJ1-3, with D tentatively TRBD1 (6 bases). Trimming took off 2 bases at V and 0 bases at J, with 11 bases between the two ends. The length of the CDR3 is 16 residues. CDR3 in amino acids: CASSLRTASSGNTIYF. The CDR3 region has the DNA TGTGCCAGCAGTTTAAGGACAGCCTCCTCTGGAAACACCATATATTTT.

The genes are TRBV20-1 and TRBJ2-7; D is possibly TRBD1 or TRBD2 (7 bases each). Between the trimmed V and J ends, which lost 3 bases and 6 bases, there was a span of 18 bases. The CDR3 spans 14 residues. Germline V lookup: CDR1 DFQATT, CDR2 SNEGSKA (reference sequence). CDR3 in amino acids: CSASWWGGDSEQYF. The CDR3 region has the DNA TGCAGTGCTAGTTGGTGGGGGGGGGACAGCGAGCAGTACTTC.

Ten or more counts support this clonotype. The CDR3 sequence is CSVEDRGTWNTEAFF. The CDR3, as DNA: TGCAGCGTAGAGGACAGGGGGACGTGGAACACTGAAGCTTTCTTT. This chain links TRBV29-1 with TRBJ1-1, with 10 nucleotides matching TRBD1. CDR1 and CDR2 from the germline V gene are SQVTM and ANQGSEA. V dropped 6 bases and J dropped 1; count of bases not matched to a gene: 8. The CDR3 spans 15 residues.

The sample holds a few counts of this clonotype. The chain carries TRBV5-1 and TRBJ2-1; a weak D match, TRBD2 (5 bases). V was shortened by 3 bases and J by 10 bases, with 17 bases between the two germline ends. The CDR3 loop spans 14 amino acids. Germline V gives CDR1 SGHRS, CDR2 YFSETQ. The CDR3 DNA reads as TGCGCCAGCAGCTCCCCGGGATCCCACTCGGAGCAGTTCTTC. Translating it yields CASSSPGSHSEQFF.

This clonotype turned up a few times. The rearrangement links TRBV6-4 to TRBJ2-2; D not resolved. The CDR3 has 14 residues. The germline CDR1 and CDR2 sequences are MRHNA and SNTAGT. V was trimmed by 5 bases and J by 2 bases, leaving 9 bases between them. This CDR3 reads CASSHESNTGELFF. The CDR3 DNA is TGTGCCAGCAGTCACGAGAGTAACACCGGGGAGCTGTTTTTT.

Worth noting for this clonotype: One end of the junction does not line up with germline, which may come from a read error. The chain has TRBV5-1 and TRBJ2-7, with 8 bases lining up with TRBD1. In germline, CDR1 is SGHRS, CDR2 YFSETQ. This CDR3 is 17 amino acids long. CDR3 nucleotides: TGCGACAGCAGCTTGGCCATCTCGACAGGGGAACCCTACGAGCAGTACTTC. It encodes CDSSLAISTGEPYEQYF.

The sample holds a few counts of this clonotype. The CDR3 loop is CAWSPEETQYF. The CDR3, as DNA: TGTGCCTGGAGTCCCGAAGAGACCCAGTACTTC. The rearrangement links TRBV30 to TRBJ2-5, with D uncertain. V lost 2 bases and J 3 bases, leaving 4 bases between the germline ends. The germline CDR1 and CDR2 sequences are GTSNPN and SVGIG (reference sequence). The CDR3 is 11 residues long.

This clonotype was detected many times. The rearrangement joins TRBV28 to TRBJ2-6; 7 bases line up with TRBD2. The J segment lost 2 bases and the V segment lost 3 bases, leaving 1 base of the junction unmatched. Looked up from germline, CDR1 is MDHEN and CDR2 is SYDVKM. This CDR3 spans 15 amino acids. The CDR3 region is CASSLAGAGANVLTF. In nucleotides, the CDR3 is TGTGCCAGCAGTTTGGCGGGGGCTGGGGCCAACGTCCTGACTTTC.

This clonotype appeared many times. The chain combines TRBV3-1 with TRBJ1-5; D call uncertain. The CDR3 extends over 13 amino acids. With 2 bases removed from V and 6 bases from J, the gap between germline ends came to 8 bases. CDR1 and CDR2 (germline): LGHDT, YNNKEL (reference sequence). This CDR3 is CASSQSVGQPQHF. DNA of the CDR3: TGTGCCAGCAGCCAATCTGTCGGTCAGCCCCAGCATTTT.

This chain joins TRBV6-6 and TRBJ2-7; D may correspond to TRBD1 or TRBD2 (5 bases each). Germline assignment: CDR1 MNHNY and CDR2 SVGAGI (reference sequence). The CDR3 covers 14 residues. Deletions cut 5 bases from V and 2 bases from J, with 13 bases between. The CDR3 here is CASSPEGSTYEQYF. The CDR3 DNA follows: TGTGCCAGCAGTCCCGAGGGGAGTACCTACGAGCAGTACTTC.